The sequence of this T cell receptor (beta chain) was determined in a study of vaccination and CD4 T cells after COVID-19. With the Oncomine TCR Beta short-read assay, DNA from cultured CD4+ T cells was sequenced. Each CDR3 protein gets one entry after TCRdb re-called the PCR reads with MiXCR. The data contain 14,000 or so distinct CDR3 sequences, more than 65% of them singletons. Stated treatment: roughly nine-day PBMC culture with coronavirus spike peptide pools or control peptides (ViraFEST assay). Judged by abundance, this clonotype is medium-sized. Its target is unknown. V was trimmed by 1 base and J by 0 bases, leaving 8 bases between them. The V gene's germline CDR1 is SGHTA and CDR2 FQGNSA. The CDR3 is 15 residues long.

The V and J genes are TRBV7-2 and TRBJ2-3; unclear D gene. Sequencing was done on a sample of CD4+ T cells from blood, cultured in vitro. This receptor was obtained from a human donor who had recovered from COVID-19. The CDR3 loop reads CASSLDYTSTDTQYF. The CDR3, as DNA: TGTGCCAGCAGCTTAGACTATACTAGCACAGATACGCAGTATTTT. Together with reference TRBV7-2 and TRBJ2-3, the CDR3 gives the full variable domain: GAGVSQSPSNKVTEKGKDVELRCDPISGHTALYWYRQSLGQGLEFLIYFQGNSAPDKSGLPSDRFSAERTGGSVSTLTIQRTQQEDSAVYLCASSLDYTSTDTQYFGPGTRLTVL.